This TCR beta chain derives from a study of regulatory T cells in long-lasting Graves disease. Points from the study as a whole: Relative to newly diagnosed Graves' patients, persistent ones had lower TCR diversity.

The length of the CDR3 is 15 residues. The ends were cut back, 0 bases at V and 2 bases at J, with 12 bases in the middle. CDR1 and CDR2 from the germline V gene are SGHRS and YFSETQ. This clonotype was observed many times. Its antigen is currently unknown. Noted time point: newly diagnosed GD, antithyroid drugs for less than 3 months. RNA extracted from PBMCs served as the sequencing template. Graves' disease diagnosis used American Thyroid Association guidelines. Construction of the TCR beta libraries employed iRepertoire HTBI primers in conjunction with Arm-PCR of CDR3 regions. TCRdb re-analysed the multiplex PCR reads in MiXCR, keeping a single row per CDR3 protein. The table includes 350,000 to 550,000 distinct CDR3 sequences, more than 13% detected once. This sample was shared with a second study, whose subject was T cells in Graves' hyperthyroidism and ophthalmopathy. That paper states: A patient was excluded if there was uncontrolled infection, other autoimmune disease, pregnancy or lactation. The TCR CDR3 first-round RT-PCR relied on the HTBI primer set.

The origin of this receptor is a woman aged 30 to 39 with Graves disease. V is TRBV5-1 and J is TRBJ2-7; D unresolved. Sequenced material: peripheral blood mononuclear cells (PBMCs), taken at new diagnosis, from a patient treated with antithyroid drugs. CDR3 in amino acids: CASSLGSPPAYEQYF. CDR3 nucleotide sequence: TGCGCCAGCAGCTTGGGGTCGCCGCCCGCCTACGAGCAGTACTTC.